Sequencing of this T cell receptor (beta chain) was carried out in a study of blood T cell repertoires in COVID-19. Study-wide context: From T cells, B-cell-depleted T cells, or PBMCs came the material, which was cDNA or gDNA.

Only in-frame clones appear in the TCRdb table, and some are missing; sequencing was by immunoSEQ multiplex PCR. The repertoire holds roughly 160,000 clones, 85% to 90% seen once, with around 2.5% in the top ten. The V and J ends lost 1 base and 3 bases respectively, with 13 bases between them. Germline V gene lookup returns CDR1 SGHVS and CDR2 FQNEAQ. CDR3 length: 15 amino acids. The specimen was peripheral blood. The V gene is TRBV7-8, the J gene TRBJ2-7; possible D gene TRBD1, 6 bases. The clonotype originates from a woman of 80 years or more with COVID-19, enrolled during active disease. CDR3 coding DNA: TGTGCCAGCAGCTTAGTGGGGGCTGGGGGCTACGAGCAGTACTTC. Its protein is CASSLVGAGGYEQYF. Combining the CDR3 with reference TRBV7-8 and TRBJ2-7 gives the whole variable domain GAGVSQSPRYKVAKRGQDVALRCDPISGHVSLFWYQQALGQGPEFLTYFQNEAQLDKSGLPSDRFFAERPEGSVSTLKIQRTQQEDSAVYLCASSLVGAGGYEQYFGPGTRLTVT.